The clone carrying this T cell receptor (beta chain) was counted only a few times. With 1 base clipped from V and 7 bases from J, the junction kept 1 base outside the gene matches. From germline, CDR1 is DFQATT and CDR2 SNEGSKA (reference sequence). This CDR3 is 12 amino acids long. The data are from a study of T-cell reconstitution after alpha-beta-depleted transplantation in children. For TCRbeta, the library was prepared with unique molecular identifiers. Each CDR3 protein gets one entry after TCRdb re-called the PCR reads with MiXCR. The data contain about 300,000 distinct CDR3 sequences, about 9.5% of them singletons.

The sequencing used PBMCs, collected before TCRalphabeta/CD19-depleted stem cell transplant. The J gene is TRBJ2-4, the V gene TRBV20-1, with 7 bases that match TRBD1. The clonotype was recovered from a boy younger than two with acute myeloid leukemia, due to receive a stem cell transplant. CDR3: CSARVRGNIQYF. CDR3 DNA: TGCAGTGCTAGAGTCAGGGGGAACATTCAGTACTTC.